The rows below give T cell receptor beta chains drawn from one sample of a study of OX40 agonist ivuxolimab in advanced cancers. Sequencing was performed with immunoSEQ multiplex PCR; in TCRdb, only in-frame clones are kept and a portion is missing. The table has about 64,000 clones, around 88% seen once. This specimen consisted of CD4+ or CD8+ T cells sorted from blood, obtained in a trial of the OX40 agonist ivuxolimab. The receptors were gathered from an adult with an advanced solid tumor such as melanoma, head and neck, liver or kidney cancer. Both conserved end residues are part of each CDR3. The order of the fields is clone size, J gene, V gene, CDR3 protein. Size tells how often a clone was seen (once, few, many) or the class of an expanded clone, and some rows leave it out.

-	TRBJ2-5	TRBV6-5	CASSYQRGGETQYF
-	TRBJ1-5	TRBV18	CASSPQGGNQPQHF
-	TRBJ2-1	TRBV6-6	CASSHSNEQFF
-	TRBJ2-5	TRBV9	CASSSHPVAGLGGTQYF
-	TRBJ2-5	TRBV5-1	CASSLAGNQETQYF
few	TRBJ2-5	TRBV28	CASSFQDPRGETQYF
-	TRBJ2-2	TRBV13	CASSSYLNTGELFF
-	TRBJ1-3	TRBV5-1	CASSDSRGRSSGNTIYF
-	TRBJ2-2	TRBV11-2	CASSFRQGNTGELFF
-	TRBJ2-7	TRBV28	CASRNPGDGSYEQYF
-	TRBJ2-2	TRBV6-6	CASSPKGGNTGELFF
-	TRBJ2-6	TRBV18	CASSSGYNVLTF
-	TRBJ2-2	TRBV12-5	CASALVTGELFF
few	TRBJ2-6	TRBV4-1	CASSQSSVSGANVLTF
-	TRBJ2-3	TRBV4-2	CASSQVLAGTDTQYF
-	TRBJ1-2	TRBV28	CASRPGTGVGYGYTF
-	TRBJ2-7	TRBV5-4	CASSLDRNSEQYF
-	TRBJ2-2	TRBV5-4	CASSLGTVIGELFF
-	TRBJ1-2	TRBV10-3	CAILPSRGSYGYTF
-	TRBJ1-5	TRBV28	CASSLGSNQPQHF
-	TRBJ1-2	TRBV5-5	CASSVQGDYGYTF
-	TRBJ1-3	TRBV7-2	CASSPQGGSGNTIYF
-	TRBJ2-7	TRBV14	CASSLGGRTVEQYF